This T cell receptor beta chain is drawn from a study of cytomegalovirus exposure and HLA in healthy donors. Study summary: The use of the same platform for the roughly 120 validation repertoires and the roughly 670 first-cohort repertoires was reported by a later analysis. Study-wide points: It was found in a later analysis that first-cohort TCR clusters tended to co-occur in the 100 to 150 validation repertoires. According to the study, about 180 TCR beta chains were cytomegalovirus-associated.

Method: immunoSEQ multiplex PCR; TCRdb's copy keeps in-frame clones and lacks some. The sample lists some 80,000 clones, about 96% occurring once. Comment on this clone: The antigen remains unidentified.

Germline CDR1 and CDR2: SGHAT and FQNNGV. The CDR3 is made up of 15 amino acids. V lost 2 bases to trimming and J lost 7 bases; unmatched junction nucleotides: 7. The receptor was isolated from a young man in good health and CMV-seropositive. The material sequenced was PBMCs. The rearrangement uses TRBV11-2 and TRBJ2-3; TRBD2 aligns across 9 bases. This CDR3 reads CASSLTLAGINTQYF. Written as DNA, the CDR3 is TGTGCCAGCAGCTTAACACTAGCGGGTATTAATACGCAGTATTTT.